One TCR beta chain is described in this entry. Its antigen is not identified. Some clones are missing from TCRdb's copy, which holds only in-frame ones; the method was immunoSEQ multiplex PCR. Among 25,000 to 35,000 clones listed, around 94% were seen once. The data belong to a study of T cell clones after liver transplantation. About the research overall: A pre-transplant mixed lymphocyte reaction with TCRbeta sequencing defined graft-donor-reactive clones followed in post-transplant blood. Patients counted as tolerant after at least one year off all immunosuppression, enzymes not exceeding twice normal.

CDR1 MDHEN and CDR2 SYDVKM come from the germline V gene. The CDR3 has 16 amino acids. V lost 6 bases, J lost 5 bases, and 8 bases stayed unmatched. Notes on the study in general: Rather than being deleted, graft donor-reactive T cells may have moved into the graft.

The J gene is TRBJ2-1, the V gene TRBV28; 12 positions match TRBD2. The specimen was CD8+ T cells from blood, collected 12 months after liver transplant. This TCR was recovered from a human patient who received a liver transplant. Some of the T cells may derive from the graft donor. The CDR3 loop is CASSSAGLAGHNEQFF. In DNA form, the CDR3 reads TGTGCCAGCAGCTCTGCGGGACTAGCGGGCCACAATGAGCAGTTCTTC. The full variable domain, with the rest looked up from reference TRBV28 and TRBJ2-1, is DVKVTQSSRYLVKRTGEKVFLECVQDMDHENMFWYRQDPGLGLRLIYFSYDVKMKEKGDIPEGYSVSREKKERFSLILESASTNQTSMYLCASSSAGLAGHNEQFFGPGTRLTVL.